The 18 T cell receptor beta chains given below trace back to one sample, sequenced in a study of tumor and adjacent non-tumor tissue in lung cancer (dated by TCRdb to between 2018 and 2020). RNA was extracted from bulk unsorted tissue and checked for quality with a NanoDrop ND-1000 and an Agilent 2100. The protocol used for the library was multiplex PCR. The sequencer was an Illumina HiSeq 2500. TCRbeta libraries were built by three rounds of nested PCR using primers (Table S4), following protocols modified from ARM-PCR. Using fastp at Q25 and MiXCR, TCRdb reprocessed the public reads and kept productive beta chains. Rows matching on CDR3 protein sequence are summarized as one entry with the most common DNA and genes. The sample data list some 120,000 distinct CDR3 sequences, and 66% of these were observed just once. The ten top clones hold around 13% of the sample. The sample taken for sequencing was lung tumor tissue. The receptors derive from a man aged 25 to 40 with non-small cell lung cancer.

Of note for this clonotype: The germline gene is not matched at one end of the junction; a read error may be the cause. The chain employs TRBV6-5 and TRBJ1-5, with D unresolved. Germline V lookup: CDR1 MNHEY, CDR2 SVGAGI. The CDR3 loop spans 12 amino acids. CDR3 DNA sequence: TGTGCCGGCAGTTTTCCGGGACAGCCCCAGCATTTT. Translating it yields CAGSFPGQPQHF.

On this clonotype: At one end the junction does not follow the germline gene, possibly because of a read error. The chain couples TRBV6-5 to TRBJ2-7, with 12 bases that match TRBD2. From germline, CDR1 is MNHEY and CDR2 SVGAGI. The CDR3 covers 15 residues. CDR3 in DNA: TGTGCCAGCAGTTACACTAGCGGGAGGCACTACGAGCAGAACTTC. Translation: CASSYTSGRHYEQNF.

This clonotype was counted a few times. The chain employs TRBV7-2 and TRBJ2-2, with 7 bases aligning to TRBD2. Trimming removed 1 base from V and 1 base from J; junction bases left unmatched: 0. Germline CDR1 is SGHTA and CDR2 is FQGNSA. This CDR3 contains 15 residues. CDR3 sequence: CASSLGGGNTGELFF. DNA for the CDR3: TGTGCCAGCAGCTTAGGGGGGGGGAACACCGGGGAGCTGTTTTTT.

CDR3 in amino acids: CTNSLGLPPYEQYF. The DNA of the CDR3 is TGTACCAACAGTTTGGGGCTGCCTCCCTACGAGCAGTACTTC. This rearrangement joins TRBV12-3 or TRBV12-4 to TRBJ2-7; D might be TRBD1 (5 bases). This CDR3 is 14 amino acids long.

This clonotype was recorded at least ten times. The chain has TRBV20-1 and TRBJ1-4; D remains ambiguous. The germline V gene has CDR1 DFQATT and CDR2 SNEGSKA (reference sequence). The V end was cut by 0 bases, the J end by 0 bases, with 2 bases between. The CDR3 contains 13 residues. This chain's CDR3 is CSARDSTNEKLFF. The DNA of the CDR3 is TGCAGTGCTAGAGACTCAACTAATGAAAAACTGTTTTTT.

Concerning this clonotype: An end of the junction does not agree with germline; a read error may underlie this. CDR3 DNA sequence: TGTACCAGCAACTTATTCGACAGCACAGATACGCAGTATTTT. Residues: CTSNLFDSTDTQYF. The J gene is TRBJ2-3, the V gene TRBV11-2, with D uncertain. From germline, CDR1 is SGHAT and CDR2 FQNNGV. This CDR3 has 14 amino acids.

Details on this clonotype: Since a much larger clone is just one base distant, this may be a read error. This sequence joins TRBV6-2 or TRBV6-3 and TRBJ2-7; 10 nucleotides line up with TRBD2. Germline V gene lookup returns CDR1 MNHEY and CDR2 SVGEGT. This CDR3 has 16 amino acids. V lost 5 bases, J lost 1 base, and 8 bases stayed unmatched. The CDR3 bases are TGTGCCAGCAGTCTTCCGACTAGCGGGCTGTCCTACGAGCAGTACTTC. It yields the protein CASSLPTSGLSYEQYF.

On this clonotype: The junction shows a germline mismatch at one end, possibly a read error. J is TRBJ2-5 and V is TRBV11-3; D assignment may be TRBD1 or TRBD2 (5 bases each). The CDR3 is 16 residues long. In germline, CDR1 is SGHNT, CDR2 YENEEA. The DNA for the CDR3 is TGTGCCAACAGCTTGGAGACTGTAACGGGGCAAGAGATCCAGTACTTC. Amino acid sequence: CANSLETVTGQEIQYF.

Only one count was recorded for this clonotype. The gene calls are TRBV20-1 and TRBJ2-5; 9 bases are shared with TRBD1. Unmatched junction bases numbered 10, after V lost 6 bases and J lost 5 bases. CDR1 and CDR2 (germline): DFQATT, SNEGSKA (reference sequence). The CDR3 is 14 residues long. The CDR3 nucleotides are TGCAGTGCCGATGTGACAGGGGGACGGGAGACCCAGTACTTC. It translates to CSADVTGGRETQYF.

The V gene is TRBV19, the J gene TRBJ1-1; no definite D call. The CDR3 length is 13 residues. Germline V gene data show CDR1 as LNHDA and CDR2 as SQIVND (reference sequence). Trimming removed 6 bases from V and 5 bases from J, with 13 bases in between. CDR3 residues: CASRIREQTEAFF. The CDR3 nucleotides are TGTGCCAGTAGGATAAGGGAGCAGACTGAAGCTTTCTTT.

Points on this clonotype: Possible read error: a much larger clone is one base away. The J gene is TRBJ2-7, the V gene TRBV20-1; D remains ambiguous. V lost 4 bases and J 5 bases, leaving 18 bases between the germline ends. Germline loops: CDR1 DFQATT, CDR2 SNEGSKA (reference sequence). The CDR3 covers 14 residues. CDR3 residues: CSAKRHPFLHEQYF. The CDR3 DNA follows: TGCAGTGCTAAGAGGCACCCTTTTCTGCACGAGCAGTACTTC.

About this clonotype itself: This sequence may be a read error, since a much larger clone differs from it by one base. This chain uses TRBV7-9 with TRBJ1-2; no clear D. Germline CDR1 is SEHNR and CDR2 is FQNEAQ (reference sequence). V gave up 5 bases and J gave up 8 bases, with 12 bases separating them. The CDR3 runs to 12 residues. As DNA, the CDR3 is TGTGCCAGCAGCGTAGGGCCAGCAGGCTACACCTTC. This encodes CASSVGPAGYTF. The full variable domain, completed using reference TRBV7-9 and TRBJ1-2, is DTGVSQNPRHKITKRGQNVTFRCDPISEHNRLYWYRQTLGQGPEFLTYFQNEAQLEKSRLLSDRFSAERPKGSFSTLEIQRTEQGDSAMYLCASSVGPAGYTFGSGTRLTVV.

By sample share, this clonotype is large (0.1 to 1%). The chain employs TRBV20-1 and TRBJ1-1, with 7 bases fitting TRBD1. V gave up 0 bases and J gave up 2 bases; unmatched junction bases: 3. The CDR3 extends over 14 amino acids. Germline CDR1 DFQATT, CDR2 SNEGSKA (reference sequence). In DNA, the CDR3 is TGCAGTGCTAGAGATCGGACAGGCAACACTGAAGCTTTCTTT. Amino acids: CSARDRTGNTEAFF.

This clonotype has ten or more counts. The genes are TRBV16 and TRBJ1-5, with a possible D match to TRBD1 (5 bases). The CDR3 sequence is 13 residues long. The V end was cut by 3 bases, the J end by 7 bases, with 10 bases between. The germline gives CDR1 KGHSY, CDR2 FQNENV. The CDR3 protein is CASSQGPHQPQHF. The CDR3 coding sequence is TGTGCCAGCAGCCAGGGACCCCACCAGCCCCAGCATTTT.

This chain links TRBV4-3 with TRBJ1-5; D not certain. CDR3 length equals 15 residues. CDR1 is LGHNA and CDR2 is YSLEER in the germline V gene. V lost 1 base and J lost 4, with 11 bases in between. As DNA, the CDR3 is TGCGCCAGCAGCCAAGCGCAAGGTAGTAATCAGCCCCAGCATTTT. This codes for CASSQAQGSNQPQHF.

The table lists this clonotype with a count of one. In this CDR3 the conserved last residue, phenylalanine or tryptophan, is missing, so a read error is likely. V is TRBV5-1 and J is TRBJ2-1, with a weak D call TRBD1 (6 bases). Germline V gene data show CDR1 as SGHRS and CDR2 as YFSETQ. This CDR3 spans 14 amino acids. The DNA of the CDR3 is TGCGCTAGCAGCTTAGGGGGCTCCTACAATGAGCAGTTCCTC. Encoded protein: CASSLGGSYNEQFL.

This chain uses TRBV7-9 with TRBJ2-5, with D uncertain. The CDR3 totals 13 residues. V gave up 5 bases and J gave up 4 bases, with 11 bases separating them. The germline gives CDR1 SEHNR, CDR2 FQNEAQ (reference sequence). CDR3 nucleotide sequence: TGTGCCAGCAGCCTCCCACCCACAGAGACCCAGTACTTC. Its protein is CASSLPPTETQYF.

Notes on this clonotype: A much larger clonotype is one base distant, so this may be a read error. The chain links TRBV10-3 to TRBJ1-4; 9 bases agree with TRBD1. Germline lookup yields CDR1 ENHRY and CDR2 SYGVKD. CDR3 size: 15 residues. In DNA form, the CDR3 reads TGTACCATCAGCGACACAGGGGGCGGTAATGAAAAACTGTTTTTT. Translated: CTISDTGGGNEKLFF.